These 20 T cell receptor beta chains share one sample of origin, sequenced in a study of cytomegalovirus exposure and HLA in healthy donors. The primer mix had 60 Vbeta and 13 Jbeta primers. Assay: immunoSEQ multiplex PCR; the TCRdb copy retains only in-frame clones and omits some. The table shows some 170,000 clones, with around 78% occurring only once. Sequenced sample: PBMCs. These receptor sequences come from a woman aged 40 to 50 in good health and CMV-seronegative.

The chain couples TRBV19 to TRBJ1-4; D gene unclear. This CDR3 has 16 residues. Trimming removed 5 bases at V and 0 bases at J, with 13 bases between. CDR1 LNHDA and CDR2 SQIVND come from the germline V gene (reference sequence). CDR3 DNA: TGTGCCAGTAGTCTCCACGACACCTCAACTAATGAAAAACTGTTTTTT. It yields the protein CASSLHDTSTNEKLFF.

This clone was picked up one time. The chain recombines TRBV29-1 with TRBJ2-3; TRBD1 matches 8 bases. With V trimmed by 4 bases and J by 3 bases, 12 bases remained unmatched. The CDR3 consists of 16 residues. The V gene's germline CDR1 is SQVTM and CDR2 ANQGSEA. CDR3 nucleotides: TGCAGCGTTGCCATTGGGTTACAGGGGGGAACAGATACGCAGTATTTT. Translated: CSVAIGLQGGTDTQYF.

On this clone: One end of the junction fails to match germline, which may point to a read error. The gene calls are TRBV5-1 and TRBJ2-1; 8 nucleotides agree with TRBD2. In germline, CDR1 is SGHRS, CDR2 YFSETQ. The CDR3 covers 16 residues. The CDR3 is CASSLDGGRSDNEQFF. CDR3 nucleotides: TGCGCCAGTAGCTTGGATGGCGGGAGGAGTGACAATGAGCAGTTCTTC.

This clone was observed a few times. This chain uses TRBV6-1 with TRBJ2-7, with 11 positions matching TRBD1. The CDR3 totals 13 residues. CDR1 is MNHNS and CDR2 is SASEGT in the germline V gene. Trimming took 8 bases from V and 10 from J; bases not matched to a gene: 10. The CDR3 DNA reads as TGTGCCAGCCGGGACAGGGGGACTCGGGTCCAGTACTTC. Its protein product is CASRDRGTRVQYF.

V is TRBV13 and J is TRBJ2-7, with D perhaps TRBD1 (6 bases). V dropped 4 bases and J dropped 3 bases, with 22 bases sitting between them. Germline CDR1 is PRHDT and CDR2 is FYEKMQ (reference sequence). The CDR3 totals 17 residues. Written as DNA, the CDR3 is TGTGCCAGCAGCTCACGCCGGGACACTTCAAAATTCTACGAGCAGTACTTC. The encoded protein is CASSSRRDTSKFYEQYF. Together with reference TRBV13 and TRBJ2-7, the CDR3 gives the full variable domain: AAGVIQSPRHLIKEKRETATLKCYPIPRHDTVYWYQQGPGQDPQFLISFYEKMQSDKGSIPDRFSAQQFSDYHSELNMSSLELGDSALYFCASSSRRDTSKFYEQYFGPGTRLTVT.

The genes are TRBV6-6 and TRBJ2-1; 13 bases fit TRBD2. J lost 9 bases, V lost 5 bases, and 7 bases had no gene match. The CDR3 length is 15 residues. Germline CDR1 reads MNHNY; CDR2 reads SVGAGI (reference sequence). The CDR3 loop reads CASSPGLAGVVEQFF. CDR3 nucleotides: TGTGCCAGCAGTCCTGGACTAGCGGGAGTGGTTGAGCAGTTCTTC.

The chain carries TRBV7-2 and TRBJ1-1; TRBD1 might be the D (6 bases). V dropped 1 base and J dropped 1 base, with 7 bases sitting between them. Per germline, CDR1 SGHTA and CDR2 FQGNSA. The CDR3 runs 14 residues. The CDR3 loop is CASSLGTANTEAFF. The CDR3 nucleotides are TGTGCCAGCAGCTTAGGGACAGCGAACACTGAAGCTTTCTTT.

The chain employs TRBV4-1 and TRBJ1-2; 8 nucleotides agree with TRBD1. This CDR3 spans 15 amino acids. With V trimmed by 3 bases and J by 5 bases, 8 bases remained unmatched. Germline CDR1 reads MGHRA; CDR2 reads YSYEKL. CDR3 in DNA: TGCGCCAGCAGCCAGGCCGGGACAGGACCTTATGGCTACACCTTC. Translation gives CASSQAGTGPYGYTF.

The chain uses TRBV7-3 and TRBJ1-1, with D perhaps matching TRBD1 (6 bases). CDR3 length: 14 residues. Trimming shortened V by 6 bases and J by 3 bases, and 14 bases separated the two germline ends. Germline V CDR1 and CDR2: SGHTA, FQGTGA. CDR3 DNA: TGTGCCAGCAGTTTATCAGGGGCGGACACTGAAGCTTTCTTT. Its protein product is CASSLSGADTEAFF.

The chain recombines TRBV30 with TRBJ2-7, with D unresolved. This CDR3 is built from 11 residues. Trimming removed 3 bases at V and 6 bases at J, with 9 bases between. CDR1 and CDR2 from the germline V gene are GTSNPN and SVGIG (reference sequence). This CDR3 reads CAWSIKSEQYF. In DNA, the CDR3 is TGTGCCTGGAGCATCAAGAGCGAGCAGTACTTC.

This chain connects TRBV7-9 to TRBJ2-7; D is perhaps TRBD2 (6 bases). Germline assignment: CDR1 SEHNR and CDR2 FQNEAQ (reference sequence). This CDR3 region has 11 residues. V was clipped by 5 bases and J by 12 bases, with 14 bases between them. CDR3 DNA: TGTGCCAGCAGCCCTGGCGAGGGACTGTACTTC. It encodes CASSPGEGLYF.

The V gene is TRBV10-3, the J gene TRBJ2-3; D is undetermined. The CDR3 totals 14 residues. Germline V lookup: CDR1 ENHRY, CDR2 SYGVKD. V lost 4 bases and J lost 1, with 9 bases in between. The CDR3, as DNA: TGTGCCATCAGTGTAGCAGAGGGCACAGATACGCAGTATTTT. Its protein is CAISVAEGTDTQYF.

The chain has TRBV16 and TRBJ1-1; possible D gene TRBD1, 5 bases. Trimming removed 0 bases from V and 5 bases from J, with 10 bases in between. The CDR3 sequence is 14 residues long. Germline CDR1 is KGHSY and CDR2 is FQNENV. The CDR3, as DNA: TGTGCCAGCAGCCAATCCACCCCAGGGACTGAAGCTTTCTTT. It codes for CASSQSTPGTEAFF.

The J gene is TRBJ2-3, the V gene TRBV2; D ambiguous. V shed 3 bases and J shed 4 bases, with 11 bases lying between them. CDR3 length: 14 amino acids. Germline V gene lookup returns CDR1 SNHLY and CDR2 FYNNEI. CDR3 loop: CASSDASGADTQYF. The CDR3 DNA reads TGTGCCAGCAGTGATGCTAGTGGCGCAGATACGCAGTATTTT. The full variable domain, completed using reference TRBV2 and TRBJ2-3, is EPEVTQTPSHQVTQMGQEVILRCVPISNHLYFYWYRQILGQKVEFLVSFYNNEISEKSEIFDDQFSVERPDGSNFTLKIRSTKLEDSAMYFCASSDASGADTQYFGPGTRLTVL.

The rearrangement links TRBV7-9 to TRBJ1-1; 8 bases match TRBD1. This CDR3 region has 14 residues. CDR1 and CDR2 (germline): SEHNR, FQNEAQ (reference sequence). The V and J ends lost 5 bases and 2 bases, in that order; junction bases with no gene match: 4. CDR3: CASSADRANTEAFF. For the CDR3, the DNA is TGTGCCAGCAGCGCGGACAGGGCCAACACTGAAGCTTTCTTT.

The sample holds a few counts of this clone. V and J are TRBV5-6 and TRBJ1-1, with D unclear. The CDR3 contains 14 residues. V gave up 4 bases and J gave up 1 base, with 11 bases separating them. CDR1 SGHDT and CDR2 YYEEEE come from the germline V gene. The CDR3 region is CASSRIAANTEAFF. CDR3 bases: TGTGCCAGCAGCCGAATAGCTGCGAACACTGAAGCTTTCTTT.

The V gene is TRBV5-1, the J gene TRBJ2-5; D is uncertain. Germline V gives CDR1 SGHRS, CDR2 YFSETQ. Trimming removed 2 bases from V and 4 bases from J, with 6 bases in between. This CDR3 spans 12 amino acids. DNA of the CDR3: TGCGCCAGCAGCTTTTCTCCAGAGACCCAGTACTTC. It specifies CASSFSPETQYF.

The chain uses TRBV27 and TRBJ2-6, with no clear D. Germline V lookup: CDR1 MNHEY, CDR2 SMNVEV (reference sequence). V gave up 6 bases and J gave up 0 bases, with 3 bases separating them. The CDR3 runs 13 residues. This CDR3 is CASSFSGANVLTF. The CDR3 DNA follows: TGTGCCAGCAGCTTCTCTGGGGCCAACGTCCTGACTTTC. The variable domain in full, with the rest retrieved from reference TRBV27 and TRBJ2-6, is EAQVTQNPRYLITVTGKKLTVTCSQNMNHEYMSWYRQDPGLGLRQIYYSMNVEVTDKGDVPEGYKVSRKEKRNFPLILESPSPNQTSLYFCASSFSGANVLTFGAGSRLTVL.

This chain links TRBV28 with TRBJ1-2; 7 positions match TRBD1. J was trimmed by 1 base and V by 6 bases; bases with no gene match: 8. The CDR3 spans 15 residues. In germline, CDR1 is MDHEN, CDR2 SYDVKM. CDR3 in amino acids: CASRKGTVSNYGYTF. DNA for the CDR3: TGTGCCAGCAGAAAAGGGACAGTTAGTAACTATGGCTACACCTTC.

A note on this clone: The junction departs from germline at one end; a sequencing error may be responsible. The same CDR3 can be traced to other DNA sequences in this sample. V usage is TRBV19 and J usage is TRBJ1-1, with a weak D call TRBD1 (5 bases). The CDR3 runs to 13 residues. The germline V gene has CDR1 LNHDA and CDR2 SQIVND (reference sequence). CDR3 sequence (DNA): TGTGCCAGTAGTCCCCGGACACGGTTAGAAGCCTTCTTT. Its translation is CASSPRTRLEAFF.